The present TCR beta chain was sequenced within a study of Graves' ophthalmopathy and Graves' hyperthyroidism. Study findings and constraints: Forecasting of ophthalmopathy progression by the model achieved nearly 71% sensitivity and about 77% specificity. Blood also held most thyroid clonotypes expanded above 0.001 frequency.

Aged 18 to 65, hyperthyroidism patients had been newly diagnosed, with under 2 months' duration. Thyroid ultrasound, orbital computed tomography, TRAb, serum thyroxine and clinical symptoms formed the basis of diagnosis. Ten or more counts support this clonotype. Its specificity is unknown. Germline CDR1 is LNHNV and CDR2 is YYDKDF (reference sequence). The CDR3 has 17 residues. J was trimmed by 4 bases and V by 6 bases; bases with no gene match: 12. As the template, RNA transcripts were used to amplify TCR beta CDR3 regions. HTBI-primed first-round RT-PCR preceded second-round multiplex PCR. From the multiplex PCR reads, TCRdb called clonotypes with MiXCR, one entry per CDR3 protein. The table includes around 1.1 million distinct CDR3 sequences, approximately 35% detected once.

The specimen sequenced was peripheral blood or thyroid tissue (not recorded which). This sequence originates from an adult man with Graves' hyperthyroidism. The chain has TRBV15 and TRBJ1-5; 10 nucleotides agree with TRBD1. The CDR3 protein is CATRTRGTGDANQPQHF. The CDR3 region has the DNA TGTGCCACCAGGACTCGCGGGACAGGGGATGCGAATCAGCCCCAGCATTTT.